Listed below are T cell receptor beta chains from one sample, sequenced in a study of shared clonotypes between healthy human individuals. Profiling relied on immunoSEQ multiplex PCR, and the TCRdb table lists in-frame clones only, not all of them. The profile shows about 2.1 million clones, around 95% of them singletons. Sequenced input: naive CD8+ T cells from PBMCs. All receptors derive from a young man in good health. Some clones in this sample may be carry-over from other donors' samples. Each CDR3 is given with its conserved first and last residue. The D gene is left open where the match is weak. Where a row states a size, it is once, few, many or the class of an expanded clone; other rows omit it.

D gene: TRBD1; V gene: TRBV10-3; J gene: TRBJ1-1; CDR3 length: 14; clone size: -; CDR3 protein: CAIKGRTGSTEAFF; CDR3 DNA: TGTGCCATCAAGGGTCGGACAGGGAGCACTGAAGCTTTCTTT
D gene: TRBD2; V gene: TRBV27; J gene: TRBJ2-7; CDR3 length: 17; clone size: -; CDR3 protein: CASSFLLAGGPLDEQYF; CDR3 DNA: TGTGCCAGCAGTTTCCTCCTAGCGGGAGGGCCCTTGGACGAGCAGTACTTC
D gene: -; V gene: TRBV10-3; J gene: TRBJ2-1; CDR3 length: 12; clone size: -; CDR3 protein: CAIGDTNNEQFF; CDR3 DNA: TGTGCCATAGGGGACACAAACAATGAGCAGTTCTTC
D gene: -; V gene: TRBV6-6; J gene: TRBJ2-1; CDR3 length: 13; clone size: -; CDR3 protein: CASSYYNGNEQFF; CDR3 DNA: TGTGCCAGCAGTTACTATAACGGCAATGAGCAGTTCTTC
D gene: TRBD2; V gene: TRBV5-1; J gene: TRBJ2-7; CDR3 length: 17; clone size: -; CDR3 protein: CASSSGSRLAESTEQYF; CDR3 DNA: TGCGCCAGCAGCTCAGGATCCCGACTAGCGGAATCCACGGAGCAGTACTTC
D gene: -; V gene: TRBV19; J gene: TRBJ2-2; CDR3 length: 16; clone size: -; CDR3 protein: CASSIQGPAATGELFF; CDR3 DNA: TGTGCCAGTAGTATTCAGGGACCCGCGGCCACCGGGGAGCTGTTTTTT
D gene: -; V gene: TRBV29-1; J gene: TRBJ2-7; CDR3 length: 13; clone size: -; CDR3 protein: CSVEKRVNYEQYF; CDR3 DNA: TGCAGCGTTGAAAAGCGGGTTAACTACGAGCAGTACTTC
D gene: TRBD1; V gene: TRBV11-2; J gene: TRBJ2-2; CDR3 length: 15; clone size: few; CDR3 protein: CASSPDRVNTGELFF; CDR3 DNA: TGTGCCAGCAGCCCGGACAGGGTGAACACCGGGGAGCTGTTTTTT
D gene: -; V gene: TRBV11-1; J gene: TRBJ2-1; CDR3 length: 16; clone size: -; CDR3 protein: CASSLGRGSSYNEQFF; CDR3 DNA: TGTGCCAGCAGCCTCGGGCGAGGGAGCTCCTACAATGAGCAGTTCTTC
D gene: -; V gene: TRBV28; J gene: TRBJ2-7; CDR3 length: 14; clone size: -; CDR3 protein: CASSLTGTTYEQYF; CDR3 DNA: TGTGCCAGCAGTCTAACAGGAACGACCTACGAGCAGTACTTC
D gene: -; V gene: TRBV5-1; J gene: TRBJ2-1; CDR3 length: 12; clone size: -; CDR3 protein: CASSRATNEQFF; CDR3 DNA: TGCGCCAGCAGTAGGGCGACCAATGAGCAGTTCTTC
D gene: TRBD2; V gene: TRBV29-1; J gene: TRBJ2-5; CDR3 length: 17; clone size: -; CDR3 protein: CSVEGPLTSVHQETQYF; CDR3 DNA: TGCAGCGTTGAAGGTCCATTAACTAGCGTCCACCAAGAGACCCAGTACTTC
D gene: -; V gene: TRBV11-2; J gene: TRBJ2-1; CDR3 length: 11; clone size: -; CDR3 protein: CASGGYNEQFF; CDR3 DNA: TGTGCCAGCGGAGGATACAATGAGCAGTTCTTC
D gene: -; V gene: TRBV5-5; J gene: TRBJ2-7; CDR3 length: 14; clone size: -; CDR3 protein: CASSKDSIRYEQYF; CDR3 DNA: TGTGCCAGCAGCAAAGACAGTATCAGGTACGAGCAGTACTTC
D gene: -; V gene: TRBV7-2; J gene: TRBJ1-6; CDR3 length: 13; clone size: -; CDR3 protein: CASSWGGSSPLHF; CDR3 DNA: TGTGCCAGCAGCTGGGGGGGGAGTTCACCCCTCCACTTT
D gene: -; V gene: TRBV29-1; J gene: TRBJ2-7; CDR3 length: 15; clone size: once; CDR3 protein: CSVEGPGEGPYEQYF; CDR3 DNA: TGCAGCGTTGAAGGACCAGGGGAGGGCCCCTACGAGCAGTACTTC
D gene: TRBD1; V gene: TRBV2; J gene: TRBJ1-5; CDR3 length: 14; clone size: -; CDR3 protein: CASNSLTGDQPQHF; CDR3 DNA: TGTGCCAGCAATTCTCTGACAGGGGATCAGCCCCAGCATTTT
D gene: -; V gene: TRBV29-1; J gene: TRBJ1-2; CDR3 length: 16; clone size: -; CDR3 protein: CSVERNRDRTIYGYTF; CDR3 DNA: TGCAGCGTTGAAAGAAATCGGGATCGGACGATCTATGGCTACACCTTC
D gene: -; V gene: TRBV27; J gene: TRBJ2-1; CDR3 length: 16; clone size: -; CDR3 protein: CASSPLPPSSYNEQFF; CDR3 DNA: TGTGCCAGCAGCCCCCTCCCCCCGAGCTCCTACAATGAGCAGTTCTTC
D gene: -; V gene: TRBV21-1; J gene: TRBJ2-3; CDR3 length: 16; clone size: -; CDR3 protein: CASSNPRREYADTQYF; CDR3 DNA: TGTGCCAGCAGCAACCCAAGGCGGGAGTACGCAGATACGCAGTATTTT
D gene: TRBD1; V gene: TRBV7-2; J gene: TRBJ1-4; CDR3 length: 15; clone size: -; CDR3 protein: CASSLEGTGDEKLFF; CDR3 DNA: TGTGCCAGCAGCTTAGAGGGGACAGGGGATGAAAAACTGTTTTTT
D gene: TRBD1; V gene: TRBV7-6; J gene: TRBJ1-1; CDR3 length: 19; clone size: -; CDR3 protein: CASSSYFGLDRGGNTEAFF; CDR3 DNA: TGTGCCAGCAGCTCCTACTTCGGGTTGGACAGGGGGGGAAACACTGAAGCTTTCTTT
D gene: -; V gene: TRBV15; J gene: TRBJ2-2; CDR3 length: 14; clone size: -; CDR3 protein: CATSQDLRAGELFF; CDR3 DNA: TGTGCCACCAGTCAAGACCTAAGGGCCGGGGAGCTGTTTTTT
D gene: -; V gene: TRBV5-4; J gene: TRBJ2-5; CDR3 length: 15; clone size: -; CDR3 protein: CASSFNDRIQETQYF; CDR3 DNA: TGTGCCAGCAGCTTCAATGACAGGATCCAAGAGACCCAGTACTTC
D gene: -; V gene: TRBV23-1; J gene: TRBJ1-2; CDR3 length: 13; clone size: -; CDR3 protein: CASSLGVGYGYTF; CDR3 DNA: TGCGCCAGCAGCTTAGGGGTGGGCTATGGCTACACCTTC
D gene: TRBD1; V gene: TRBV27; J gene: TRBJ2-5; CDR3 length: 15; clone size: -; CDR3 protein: CASSLDRGSVGTQYF; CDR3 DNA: TGTGCCAGCAGTTTAGACAGGGGGAGCGTAGGGACCCAGTACTTC
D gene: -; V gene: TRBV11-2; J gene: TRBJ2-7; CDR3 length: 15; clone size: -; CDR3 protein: CASSLMGASSYEQYF; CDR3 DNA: TGTGCCAGCAGCCTAATGGGCGCTTCCTCCTACGAGCAGTACTTC
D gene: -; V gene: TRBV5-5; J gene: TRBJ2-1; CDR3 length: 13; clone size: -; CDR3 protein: CASSPTKRSEQFF; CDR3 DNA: TGTGCCAGCAGCCCGACTAAAAGGTCTGAGCAGTTCTTC
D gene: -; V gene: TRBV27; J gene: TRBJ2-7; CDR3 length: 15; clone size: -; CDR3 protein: CASTSPGEGIYEQYF; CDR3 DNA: TGTGCCAGCACCTCGCCCGGAGAGGGAATTTACGAGCAGTACTTC
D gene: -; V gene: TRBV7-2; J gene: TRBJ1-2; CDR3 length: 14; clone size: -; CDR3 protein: CASSLASGRDGYTF; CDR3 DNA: TGTGCCAGCAGCTTAGCATCCGGGCGGGATGGCTACACCTTC
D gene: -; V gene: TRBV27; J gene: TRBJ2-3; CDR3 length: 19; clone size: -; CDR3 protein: CASRTRDKGPTVSTDTQYF; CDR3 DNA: TGTGCCAGCAGAACCAGGGACAAAGGGCCCACTGTAAGCACAGATACGCAGTATTTT
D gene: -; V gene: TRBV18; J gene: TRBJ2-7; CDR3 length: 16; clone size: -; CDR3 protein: CASSPIPWQEFYEQYF; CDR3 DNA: TGTGCCAGCTCCCCAATCCCATGGCAGGAGTTTTACGAGCAGTACTTC
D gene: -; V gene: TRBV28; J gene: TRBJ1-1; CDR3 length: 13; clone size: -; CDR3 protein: CASSLLGNTEAFF; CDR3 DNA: TGTGCCAGCAGTTTATTAGGTAACACTGAAGCTTTCTTT
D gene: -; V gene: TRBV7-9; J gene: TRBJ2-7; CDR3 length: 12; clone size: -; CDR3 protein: CASSLDLGEQYF; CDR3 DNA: TGTGCCAGCAGCTTGGACCTGGGCGAGCAGTACTTC
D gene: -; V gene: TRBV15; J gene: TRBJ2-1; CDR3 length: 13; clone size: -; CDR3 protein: CATRDSREVEQFF; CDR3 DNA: TGTGCCACCAGGGACAGCCGCGAGGTCGAGCAGTTCTTC
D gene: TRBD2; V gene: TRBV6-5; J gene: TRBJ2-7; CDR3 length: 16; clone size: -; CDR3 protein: CASSYSGGEVPYEQYF; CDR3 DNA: TGTGCCAGCAGTTACTCGGGGGGGGAGGTCCCCTACGAGCAGTACTTC
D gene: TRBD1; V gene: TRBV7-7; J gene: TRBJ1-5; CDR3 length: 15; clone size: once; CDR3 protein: CASSRGQGLNQPQHF; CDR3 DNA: TGTGCCAGCAGCAGGGGACAGGGCCTCAATCAGCCCCAGCATTTT
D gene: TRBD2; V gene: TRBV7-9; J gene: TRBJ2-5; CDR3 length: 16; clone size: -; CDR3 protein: CASNSRAGGPGETQYF; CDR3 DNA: TGTGCCAGCAATAGTCGTGCGGGAGGGCCTGGAGAGACCCAGTACTTC
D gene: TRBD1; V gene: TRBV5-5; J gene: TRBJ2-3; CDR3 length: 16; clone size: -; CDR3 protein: CASSLGWTGGRDTQYF; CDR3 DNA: TGTGCCAGCAGCTTGGGGTGGACAGGGGGCAGGGATACGCAGTATTTT
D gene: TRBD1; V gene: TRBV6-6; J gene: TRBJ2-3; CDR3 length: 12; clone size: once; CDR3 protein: CASRQGADTQYF; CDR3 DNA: TGTGCCAGCAGACAGGGGGCGGATACGCAGTATTTT
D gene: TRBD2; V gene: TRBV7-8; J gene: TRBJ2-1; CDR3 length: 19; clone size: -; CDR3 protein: CASSKNPSWREGLYNEQFF; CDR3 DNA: TGTGCCAGCAGCAAGAACCCGAGTTGGCGGGAGGGCCTCTACAATGAGCAGTTCTTC
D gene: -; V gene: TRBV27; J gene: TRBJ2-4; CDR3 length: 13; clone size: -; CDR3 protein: CASRKGEKNIQYF; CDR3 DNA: TGTGCCAGCAGAAAAGGAGAGAAAAACATTCAGTACTTC
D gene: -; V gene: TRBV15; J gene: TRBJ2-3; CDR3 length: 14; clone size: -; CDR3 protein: CATKDKFPTDTQYF; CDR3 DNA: TGTGCCACCAAGGACAAGTTCCCTACAGATACGCAGTATTTT
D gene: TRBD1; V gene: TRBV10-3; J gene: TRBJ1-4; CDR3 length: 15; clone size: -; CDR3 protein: CAISAGTGANEKLFF; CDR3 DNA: TGTGCCATCAGCGCCGGGACAGGGGCAAATGAAAAACTGTTTTTT
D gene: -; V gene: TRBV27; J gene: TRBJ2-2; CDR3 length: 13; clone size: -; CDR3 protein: CASSILNTGELFF; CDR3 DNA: TGTGCCAGCAGCATCTTGAACACCGGGGAGCTGTTTTTT
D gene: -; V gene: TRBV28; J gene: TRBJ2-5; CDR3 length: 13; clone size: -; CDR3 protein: CASRGTLQETQYF; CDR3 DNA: TGTGCCAGCAGGGGCACCCTCCAAGAGACCCAGTACTTC
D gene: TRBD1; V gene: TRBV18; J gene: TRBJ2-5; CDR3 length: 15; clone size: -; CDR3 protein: CASSPTRDRQETQYF; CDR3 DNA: TGTGCCAGCTCCCCTACCCGGGACAGGCAAGAGACCCAGTACTTC
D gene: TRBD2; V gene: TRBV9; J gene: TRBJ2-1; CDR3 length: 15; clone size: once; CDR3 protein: CASSVGVASGNEQFF; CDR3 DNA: TGTGCCAGCAGCGTAGGCGTGGCTAGCGGCAATGAGCAGTTCTTC
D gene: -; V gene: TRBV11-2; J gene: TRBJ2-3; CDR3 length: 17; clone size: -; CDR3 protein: CASSRTARKSPTDTQYF; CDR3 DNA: TGTGCCAGCAGCCGGACTGCCCGGAAAAGTCCCACAGATACGCAGTATTTT
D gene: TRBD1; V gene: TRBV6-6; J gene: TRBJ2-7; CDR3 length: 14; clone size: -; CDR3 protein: CASSSDRTHYEQYF; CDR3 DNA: TGTGCCAGCAGTTCGGACAGGACCCACTACGAGCAGTACTTC
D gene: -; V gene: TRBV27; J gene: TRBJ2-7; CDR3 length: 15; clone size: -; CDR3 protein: CASSISGTFSYEQYF; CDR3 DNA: TGTGCCAGCAGCATTAGCGGAACCTTCTCCTACGAGCAGTACTTC
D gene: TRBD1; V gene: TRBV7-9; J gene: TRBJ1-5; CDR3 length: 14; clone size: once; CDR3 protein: CASSPGGLNQPQHF; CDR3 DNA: TGTGCCAGCAGCCCAGGGGGCCTTAATCAGCCCCAGCATTTT